Following are 15 T cell receptor beta chains from one sample sequenced in a study of T cell responses to AZD1222 COVID-19 vaccine. Assay used: immunoSEQ multiplex PCR; TCRdb lists only in-frame clones, some missing. Among around 160,000 clones listed, about 91% were seen once. Sequencing was performed on peripheral blood, taken on day 0 of AZD1222 vaccination. The origin of the receptors is an adult in good health.

The chain has TRBV25-1 and TRBJ2-3; D perhaps matches TRBD1 (5 bases). The CDR3 totals 14 residues. CDR1 is MGHDK and CDR2 is SYGVNS in the germline V gene. Trimming removed 2 bases from V and 1 base from J, with 7 bases in between. In DNA form, the CDR3 reads TGTGCCAGCAGTGAAGACAGTCGCACAGATACGCAGTATTTT. Translation gives CASSEDSRTDTQYF.

The chain recombines TRBV5-1 with TRBJ2-2; tentatively, D is TRBD1 (6 bases). Trimming cost V 2 bases and J 6 bases, with 14 bases left between them. The CDR3 extends over 15 amino acids. Per the germline V gene, CDR1 is SGHRS and CDR2 is YFSETQ. As DNA, the CDR3 is TGCGCCAGCAGCTTCCAGCCAGGGGTAGCCGGGGAGCTGTTTTTT. Translated: CASSFQPGVAGELFF.

The V call is TRBV5-6, the J call TRBJ1-2; no clear D. The CDR3 runs to 13 residues. Germline V gene lookup returns CDR1 SGHDT and CDR2 YYEEEE. The V end was cut by 4 bases, the J end by 9 bases, with 16 bases between. This CDR3 is CASSAPGGGSYTF. The DNA for the CDR3 is TGTGCCAGCAGCGCCCCGGGTGGAGGAAGCTACACCTTC.

The chain couples TRBV6-4 to TRBJ2-2, with D hard to call. Trimming pared 0 bases from V and 0 bases from J, leaving 11 bases between. CDR1 MRHNA and CDR2 SNTAGT come from the germline V gene. This CDR3 comprises 17 residues. The CDR3 bases are TGTGCCAGCAGTGACTCCCCGTCCAGCGCGAACACCGGGGAGCTGTTTTTT. Translated, it gives CASSDSPSSANTGELFF.

The chain couples TRBV7-9 to TRBJ2-1, with TRBD1 matching over 7 bases. The V segment lost 6 bases and the J segment 5 bases; nucleotides outside the gene matches: 7. Germline-derived CDR1 and CDR2 are SEHNR and FQNEAQ (reference sequence). CDR3 length equals 14 residues. The CDR3 nucleotides read TGTGCCAGCAGTCTAACAGGGGAAAACAATGAGCAGTTCTTC. Encoded protein: CASSLTGENNEQFF.

The rearrangement links TRBV27 to TRBJ1-6; TRBD1 might be the D (6 bases). CDR1 and CDR2 (germline): MNHEY, SMNVEV (reference sequence). This CDR3 has 15 residues. The V gene lost 2 bases and the J gene lost 7 bases, with 12 bases spanning the gap. This CDR3 is CASSLTDRQNSPLHF. The CDR3 nucleotides read TGTGCCAGCAGTTTAACCGACAGGCAAAATTCACCCCTCCACTTT.

The rearrangement links TRBV7-6 to TRBJ1-2; D gene ambiguous. Germline V lookup: CDR1 SGHVS, CDR2 FNYEAQ. The CDR3 is 14 residues long. V shed 0 bases and J shed 3 bases, with 8 bases lying between them. CDR3 loop: CASSLASGYYGYTF. In DNA form, the CDR3 reads TGTGCCAGCAGCTTAGCCTCGGGGTACTATGGCTACACCTTC.

The gene calls are TRBV5-8 and TRBJ1-2; perhaps TRBD1 as D (6 bases). The CDR3 has 15 amino acids. The V gene lost 1 base and the J gene lost 4 bases, with 14 bases spanning the gap. The germline V gene encodes CDR1 SGHTS and CDR2 YDEGEE. This chain's CDR3 is CASSLTGYSSYGYTF. In DNA, the CDR3 is TGTGCCAGCAGCTTGACAGGGTATAGTTCCTATGGCTACACCTTC.

The chain joins TRBV19 to TRBJ2-6; no reliable D call. Deletions cut 8 bases from V and 0 bases from J, with 8 bases between. CDR1 LNHDA and CDR2 SQIVND come from the germline V gene (reference sequence). This CDR3 region has 14 residues. In DNA, the CDR3 is TGTGCCAGTTCCTTGGGCTCTGGGGCCAACGTCCTGACTTTC. It codes for CASSLGSGANVLTF.

This clone was recorded once. This rearrangement joins TRBV5-7 to TRBJ2-7, with unresolved D. TRBV5-7 is given ORF status, its function remaining uncertain. The CDR3 has 13 amino acids. Trimming stripped 1 base from V and 0 bases from J, with 5 bases between. CDR3 coding DNA: TGTGCCAGCAGCTTGACAGCCTCCTACGAGCAGTACTTC. Its translation is CASSLTASYEQYF.

Here the CDR3 DNA reads TGTGCCAGCAGCCAATCCCCGGCGGGGGCGGAGACCCAGTACTTC. Its protein product is CASSQSPAGAETQYF. The chain is built from TRBV3-1 (or the pseudogene TRBV3-2) and TRBJ2-5; D is perhaps TRBD2 (7 bases). Germline V gene sequence: CDR1 LGHDT, CDR2 YNNKEL (reference sequence). Deletions cut 2 bases from V and 5 bases from J, with 15 bases between. This CDR3 region has 15 residues.

The chain carries TRBV5-6 and TRBJ1-2; no definite D call. V was pared by 1 base and J by 0 bases, with 10 bases between. CDR1 and CDR2 from the germline V gene are SGHDT and YYEEEE. The CDR3 is 15 amino acids. DNA of the CDR3: TGTGCCAGCAGCTTGTACGGACTGACTAACTATGGCTACACCTTC. Translation gives CASSLYGLTNYGYTF.

V usage is TRBV2 and J usage is TRBJ1-2; maybe TRBD1 (6 bases). V shed 4 bases and J shed 4 bases, with 13 bases lying between them. The CDR3 consists of 14 residues. Germline CDR1 reads SNHLY; CDR2 reads FYNNEI. CDR3 loop: CASSGQVGAYGYTF. The DNA of the CDR3 is TGTGCCAGCAGTGGACAGGTTGGCGCCTATGGCTACACCTTC.

The V and J genes are TRBV15 and TRBJ2-3; 7 bases line up with TRBD2. CDR1 LNHNV and CDR2 YYDKDF come from the germline V gene (reference sequence). With V trimmed by 0 bases and J by 4 bases, 13 bases remained unmatched. This CDR3 is built from 18 residues. The CDR3 region has the DNA TGTGCCACCAGCAGAGATACCTCACTAGCGCCCGCCTCAGATACGCAGTATTTT. This codes for CATSRDTSLAPASDTQYF.

The chain couples TRBV19 to TRBJ1-1; no definite D call. This CDR3 comprises 14 residues. Germline loops: CDR1 LNHDA, CDR2 SQIVND (reference sequence). V lost 2 bases and J lost 8, with 15 bases in between. CDR3 in amino acids: CASSIPRLSGEAFF. The CDR3 nucleotides read TGTGCCAGTAGTATACCCCGGTTGTCCGGAGAAGCTTTCTTT. The whole variable domain, remainder taken from reference TRBV19 and TRBJ1-1, is DGGITQSPKYLFRKEGQNVTLSCEQNLNHDAMYWYRQDPGQGLRLIYYSQIVNDFQKGDIAEGYSVSREKKESFPLTVTSAQKNPTAFYLCASSIPRLSGEAFFGQGTRLTVV.